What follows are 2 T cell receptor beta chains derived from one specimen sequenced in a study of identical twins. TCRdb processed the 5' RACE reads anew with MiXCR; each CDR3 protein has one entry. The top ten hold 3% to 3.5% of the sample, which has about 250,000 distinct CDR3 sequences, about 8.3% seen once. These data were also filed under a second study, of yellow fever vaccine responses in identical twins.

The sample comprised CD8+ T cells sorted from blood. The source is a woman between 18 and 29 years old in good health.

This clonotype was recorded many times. The CDR3 sequence: CASSPSLSYEQYF. DNA of the CDR3: TGTGCCAGCAGCCCCAGTTTGTCCTACGAGCAGTACTTC. The rearrangement links TRBV7-8 to TRBJ2-7; D is ambiguous. The V end lost 5 bases, the J end lost 1 base, and 9 bases lay between the germline ends. CDR3 length: 13 residues. Looked up from germline, CDR1 is SGHVS and CDR2 is FQNEAQ.

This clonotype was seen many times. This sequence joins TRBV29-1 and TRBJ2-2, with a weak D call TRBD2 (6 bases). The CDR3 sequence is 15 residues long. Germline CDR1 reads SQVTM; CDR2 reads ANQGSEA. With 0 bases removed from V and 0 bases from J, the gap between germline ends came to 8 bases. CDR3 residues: CSVEERDPNTGELFF. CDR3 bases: TGCAGCGTTGAAGAGCGGGACCCGAACACCGGGGAGCTGTTTTTT.